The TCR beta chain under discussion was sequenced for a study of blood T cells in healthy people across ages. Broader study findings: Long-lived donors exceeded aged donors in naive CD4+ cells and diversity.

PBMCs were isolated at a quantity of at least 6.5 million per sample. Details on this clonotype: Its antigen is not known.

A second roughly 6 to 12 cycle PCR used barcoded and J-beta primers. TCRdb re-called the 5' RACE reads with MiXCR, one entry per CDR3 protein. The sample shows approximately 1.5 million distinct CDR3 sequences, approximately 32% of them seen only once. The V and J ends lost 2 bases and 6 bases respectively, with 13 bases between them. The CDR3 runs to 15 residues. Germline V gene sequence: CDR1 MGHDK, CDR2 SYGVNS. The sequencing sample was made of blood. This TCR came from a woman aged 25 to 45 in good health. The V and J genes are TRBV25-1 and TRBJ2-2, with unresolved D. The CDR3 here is CASSENVGRSGELFF. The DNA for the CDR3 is TGTGCCAGCAGTGAAAATGTGGGAAGGTCCGGGGAGCTGTTTTTT.